The 21 T cell receptor beta chains below were found in one sample sequenced in a study of blood T cell repertoires in COVID-19. Here immunoSEQ multiplex PCR was the method, and the copy in TCRdb shows in-frame clones only, minus some. The sample has about 410,000 clones; around 92% are singletons. Sample: PBMCs or T cells enriched from blood (not recorded which). Receptors were obtained from a woman aged 25-40 years who had recovered from COVID-19.

This chain joins TRBV2 and TRBJ2-2; maybe TRBD2 (6 bases). The germline CDR1 and CDR2 sequences are SNHLY and FYNNEI. The CDR3 length is 14 residues. V was shortened by 3 bases and J by 6 bases, with 11 bases between the two germline ends. CDR3: CASSEWRGSGELFF. As DNA, the CDR3 is TGTGCCAGCAGTGAGTGGAGGGGCTCCGGGGAGCTGTTTTTT.

The V call is TRBV13, the J call TRBJ2-7; 9 bases match TRBD1. V gave up 5 bases and J gave up 4 bases; unmatched junction bases: 12. CDR3 length equals 16 residues. Germline CDR1 PRHDT, CDR2 FYEKMQ (reference sequence). CDR3 residues: CASSPSTGGFVYEQYF. The CDR3 DNA sequence: TGTGCCAGCAGCCCTTCGACAGGGGGATTTGTGTACGAGCAGTACTTC.

The chain recombines TRBV7-2 with TRBJ2-2; TRBD2 matches 8 bases. Trimming removed 5 bases from V and 0 bases from J; junction bases left unmatched: 8. CDR3 length: 17 residues. The V gene's germline CDR1 is SGHTA and CDR2 FQGNSA. The CDR3 protein is CASSPGLVRTNTGELFF. DNA of the CDR3: TGTGCCAGCAGCCCGGGACTAGTCCGAACGAACACCGGGGAGCTGTTTTTT.

This chain joins TRBV7-9 and TRBJ2-2; D might be TRBD1 (6 bases). Trimming took off 1 base at V and 5 bases at J, with 11 bases between the two ends. CDR3 size: 15 residues. Germline CDR1 SEHNR, CDR2 FQNEAQ (reference sequence). This CDR3 is CASSLVGQGTGELFF. CDR3 nucleotide sequence: TGTGCCAGCAGCTTAGTAGGGCAGGGGACCGGGGAGCTGTTTTTT.

This chain connects TRBV12-3 or TRBV12-4 to TRBJ2-3, with 8 bases lining up with TRBD1. J gave up 7 bases and V 8 bases, and 5 bases lay outside the gene matches. The CDR3 runs 12 residues. The CDR3: CASQQGAHTQYF. Here the CDR3 DNA reads TGTGCCAGCCAGCAGGGGGCTCATACGCAGTATTTT.

The rearrangement joins TRBV18 to TRBJ1-5, with 11 nucleotides matching TRBD1. Germline V gene data show CDR1 as KGHSH and CDR2 as LQKENI. This CDR3 region has 14 residues. The V and J ends lost 3 bases and 6 bases, in that order; junction bases with no gene match: 1. CDR3 in DNA: TGTGCCAGCTCACCGGGACAGGGGGGTCAGCCCCAGCATTTT. Amino acids: CASSPGQGGQPQHF.

The chain couples TRBV13 to TRBJ2-7, with 9 nucleotides matching TRBD2. V shed 1 base, J shed 2 bases, and the junction held 12 bases outside the gene matches. Germline CDR1 and CDR2: PRHDT and FYEKMQ (reference sequence). The CDR3 spans 18 residues. The DNA for the CDR3 is TGTGCCAGCAGCTTAGTCCCCCGGAGTAGCGGGAGCCCCTACGAGCAGTACTTC. Its protein is CASSLVPRSSGSPYEQYF.

The chain has TRBV27 and TRBJ2-2, with unresolved D. Trimming removed 5 bases from V and 1 base from J, with 5 bases in between. This CDR3 region has 13 residues. CDR1 and CDR2 from the germline V gene are MNHEY and SMNVEV (reference sequence). CDR3 in amino acids: CASSRVNTGELFF. The CDR3 bases are TGTGCCAGCAGTCGAGTGAACACCGGGGAGCTGTTTTTT.

The chain joins TRBV28 to TRBJ2-2; tentative D call: TRBD2 (5 bases). CDR1 and CDR2 from the germline V gene are MDHEN and SYDVKM. Between the trimmed V and J ends, which lost 5 bases and 3 bases, there was a span of 10 bases. There are 14 residues in the CDR3. For the CDR3, the DNA is TGTGCCAGCAGTCAACCGGGGTACACCGGGGAGCTGTTTTTT. Residues: CASSQPGYTGELFF.

This chain joins TRBV6-2 or TRBV6-3 and TRBJ2-5; maybe TRBD2 (5 bases). V lost 4 bases, J lost 3 bases, and 15 bases lay in between. CDR1 is MNHEY and CDR2 is SVGEGT in the germline V gene. The CDR3 has 15 amino acids. The CDR3 bases are TGTGCCAGCAGTTCCTCGGACTGGTATAAAGAGACCCAGTACTTC. Amino acid sequence: CASSSSDWYKETQYF.

The chain is built from TRBV7-6 and TRBJ1-6; no clear D gene. This CDR3 contains 16 residues. Germline-derived CDR1 and CDR2 are SGHVS and FNYEAQ. The V and J ends lost 1 base and 0 bases respectively, with 7 bases between them. In DNA, the CDR3 is TGTGCCAGCAGCTTAGGTCTGAGCTCCTATAATTCACCCCTCCACTTT. Its protein is CASSLGLSSYNSPLHF.

The chain carries TRBV13 and TRBJ2-1; 7 bases agree with TRBD1. CDR3 length equals 16 residues. The trim removed 6 bases at V and 6 bases at J, leaving 14 bases unmatched. The germline gives CDR1 PRHDT, CDR2 FYEKMQ (reference sequence). This CDR3 is CASRVLGDSFSNEQFF. The DNA for the CDR3 is TGTGCCAGCAGGGTTTTAGGGGACAGCTTTTCCAATGAGCAGTTCTTC.

V is TRBV5-4 and J is TRBJ2-7; 9 bases align to TRBD1. V dropped 2 bases and J dropped 2; count of bases not matched to a gene: 5. The CDR3 spans 15 residues. The germline V gene has CDR1 SGHNT and CDR2 YYREEE (reference sequence). CDR3 DNA sequence: TGTGCCAGCAGCTTCACAGGGGGCTCGACCTACGAGCAGTACTTC. It is translated as CASSFTGGSTYEQYF.

This chain uses TRBV5-4 with TRBJ1-2, with D perhaps matching TRBD1 (5 bases). Germline lookup yields CDR1 SGHNT and CDR2 YYREEE (reference sequence). V was clipped by 9 bases and J by 5 bases, with 26 bases between them. The CDR3 covers 16 residues. The CDR3 reads CAIGTEVGPRGYGYTF. Written as DNA, the CDR3 is TGTGCCATCGGAACCGAAGTCGGGCCCCGGGGGTATGGCTACACCTTC.

The J gene is TRBJ1-5, the V gene TRBV28; no clear D gene. Germline V CDR1 and CDR2: MDHEN, SYDVKM. Trimming took off 6 bases at V and 4 bases at J, with 16 bases between the two ends. The CDR3 length is 15 residues. CDR3 sequence reads: CASRLAATPNQPQHF. CDR3 nucleotides: TGTGCCAGCAGATTGGCGGCCACTCCAAATCAGCCCCAGCATTTT.

J is TRBJ2-1 and V is TRBV12-3 or TRBV12-4, with D possibly matching TRBD1 (6 bases). The CDR3 length is 13 residues. Trimming pared 6 bases from V and 8 bases from J, leaving 14 bases between. The CDR3 bases are TGTGCCAGCAGGTTCCATCAGGGGTATGAGCAGTTCTTC. Residues: CASRFHQGYEQFF.

This clone was seen once. The gene calls are TRBV19 and TRBJ2-7, with 9 bases aligning to TRBD2. The CDR3 length is 15 residues. Germline V gene sequence: CDR1 LNHDA, CDR2 SQIVND (reference sequence). V was pared by 5 bases and J by 3 bases, with 8 bases of the junction left unmatched. The CDR3 spells CASSLTASGIYEQYF. In DNA, the CDR3 is TGTGCCAGTAGTTTAACGGCTAGCGGGATCTACGAGCAGTACTTC.

The rearrangement links TRBV28 to TRBJ2-1, with D possibly TRBD2 on 5 matching bases. The length of the CDR3 is 12 residues. Germline V gives CDR1 MDHEN, CDR2 SYDVKM. Between the trimmed V and J ends, which lost 6 bases and 9 bases, there was a span of 12 bases. The chain's CDR3 is CASSLPSSEQFF. In nucleotides, the CDR3 is TGTGCCAGCAGCCTCCCTAGCAGTGAGCAGTTCTTC.

In DNA, the CDR3 is TGCGCCAGCAGTGAACGGGACTCATGGGGCTACGAGCAGTACTTC. Protein product: CASSERDSWGYEQYF. This chain connects TRBV10-2 to TRBJ2-7, with a weak D call TRBD2 (6 bases). Trimming took off 3 bases at V and 3 bases at J, with 15 bases between the two ends. Germline CDR1 and CDR2: WSHSY and SAAADI. This CDR3 is built from 15 residues.

The rearrangement links TRBV5-4 to TRBJ2-3, with 14 bases identical to TRBD2. The CDR3 totals 15 residues. V lost 4 bases and J lost 8; bases outside the gene matches: 6. The V gene's germline CDR1 is SGHNT and CDR2 YYREEE (reference sequence). In nucleotides, the CDR3 is TGTGCCAGCAGCCTGACTAGCGGGAGGGCGAGTACGCAGTATTTT. Its protein product is CASSLTSGRASTQYF.

The gene calls are TRBV6-5 and TRBJ1-1; unclear D gene. Germline V lookup: CDR1 MNHEY, CDR2 SVGAGI. This CDR3 is built from 14 residues. Trimming took off 7 bases at V and 0 bases at J, with 12 bases between the two ends. CDR3 in amino acids: CASMRSLLNTEAFF. CDR3 sequence (DNA): TGTGCCAGCATGAGGAGCCTATTGAACACTGAAGCTTTCTTT.